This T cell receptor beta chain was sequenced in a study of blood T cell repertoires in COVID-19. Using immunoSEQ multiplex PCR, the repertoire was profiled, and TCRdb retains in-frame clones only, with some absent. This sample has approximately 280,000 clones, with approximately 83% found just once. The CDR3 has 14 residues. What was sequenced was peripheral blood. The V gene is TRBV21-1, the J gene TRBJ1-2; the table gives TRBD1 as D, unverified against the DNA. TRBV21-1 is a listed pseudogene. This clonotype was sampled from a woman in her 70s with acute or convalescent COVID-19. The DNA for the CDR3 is TGTGCCAGCAGCAAACTGCAGGTTAACTATGGCTACACCTTC. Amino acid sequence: CASSKLQVNYGYTF.